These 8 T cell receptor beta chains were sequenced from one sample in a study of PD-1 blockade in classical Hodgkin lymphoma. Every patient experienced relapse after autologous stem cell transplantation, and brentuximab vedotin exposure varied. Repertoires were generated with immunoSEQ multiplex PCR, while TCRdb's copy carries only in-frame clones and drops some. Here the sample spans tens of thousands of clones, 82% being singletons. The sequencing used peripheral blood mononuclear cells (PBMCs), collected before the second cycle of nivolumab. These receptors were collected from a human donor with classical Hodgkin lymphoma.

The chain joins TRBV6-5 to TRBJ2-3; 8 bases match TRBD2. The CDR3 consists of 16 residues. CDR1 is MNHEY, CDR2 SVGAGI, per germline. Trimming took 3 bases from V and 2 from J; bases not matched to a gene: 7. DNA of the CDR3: TGTGCCAGCAGTTATGCGGCGGGGGGATTCACAGATACGCAGTATTTT. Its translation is CASSYAAGGFTDTQYF.

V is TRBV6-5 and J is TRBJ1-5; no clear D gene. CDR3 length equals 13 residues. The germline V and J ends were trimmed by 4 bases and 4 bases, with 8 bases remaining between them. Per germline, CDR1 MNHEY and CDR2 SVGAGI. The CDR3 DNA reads TGTGCCAGCAGTTCCCGTGGGAATCAGCCCCAGCATTTT. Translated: CASSSRGNQPQHF.

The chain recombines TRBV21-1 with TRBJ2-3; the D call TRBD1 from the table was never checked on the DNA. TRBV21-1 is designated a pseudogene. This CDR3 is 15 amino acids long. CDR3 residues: CASSKLKGITDTQYF. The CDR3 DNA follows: TGTGCCAGCAGCAAATTAAAGGGGATCACAGATACGCAGTATTTT.

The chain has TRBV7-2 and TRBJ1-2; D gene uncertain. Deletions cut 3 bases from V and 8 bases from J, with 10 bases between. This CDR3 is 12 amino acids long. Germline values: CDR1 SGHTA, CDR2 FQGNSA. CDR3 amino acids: CASSLLWPGYTF. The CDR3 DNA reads TGTGCCAGCAGCTTGTTGTGGCCCGGCTACACCTTC.

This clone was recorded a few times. The CDR3 protein is CASSEWWGTRPYEQYF. The CDR3 DNA reads TGTGCCAGCAGTGAATGGTGGGGGACGAGACCCTACGAGCAGTACTTC. The V gene is TRBV2, the J gene TRBJ2-7, with D perhaps TRBD1 or TRBD2 (5 bases each). The CDR3 consists of 16 residues. CDR1 is SNHLY and CDR2 is FYNNEI in the germline V gene. V lost 2 bases to trimming and J lost 2 bases, with 16 bases between them.

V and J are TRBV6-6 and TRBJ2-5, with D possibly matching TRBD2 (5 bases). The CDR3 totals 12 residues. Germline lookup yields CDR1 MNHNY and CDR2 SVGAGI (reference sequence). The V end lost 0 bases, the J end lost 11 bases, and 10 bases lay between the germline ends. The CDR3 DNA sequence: TGTGCCAGCAGTTACTCGGTAGGCGGGCAGTACTTC. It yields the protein CASSYSVGGQYF.

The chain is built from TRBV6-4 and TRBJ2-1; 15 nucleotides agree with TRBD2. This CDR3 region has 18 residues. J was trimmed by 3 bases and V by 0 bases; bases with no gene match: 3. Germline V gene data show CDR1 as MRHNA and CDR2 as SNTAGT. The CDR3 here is CASSDSGTSGGLYNEQFF. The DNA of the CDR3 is TGTGCCAGCAGTGACTCCGGGACTAGCGGGGGGCTCTACAATGAGCAGTTCTTC.

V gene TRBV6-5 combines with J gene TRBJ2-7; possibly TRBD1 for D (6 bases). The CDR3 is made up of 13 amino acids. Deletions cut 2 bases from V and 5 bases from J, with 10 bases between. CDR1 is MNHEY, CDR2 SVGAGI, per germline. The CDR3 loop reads CASSYRDTDEQYF. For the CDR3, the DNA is TGTGCCAGCAGTTACCGGGACACTGACGAGCAGTACTTC.